A selection of T cell receptor beta chains follows, all from one sample in a study of T-cell reconstitution after alpha-beta-depleted transplantation in children. TCRdb fed the PCR reads into MiXCR, producing one record per CDR3 protein. The data contain approximately 1,000,000 distinct CDR3 sequences, about 31% of them singletons. Sequenced here: PBMCs, mostly from graft donor cells, sampled 360 days after TCRalphabeta/CD19-depleted stem cell transplant. These TCRs come from a boy in the first two years of life who had a stem cell transplant for SCID, so the T cells may come from the graft donor. Each CDR3 is given with its conserved first and last residue. D genes are given only for firm matches. For some rows the clone size is stated as once, few or many, or as a class when expanded; others skip it.

v_call: TRBV7-6; cdr3_length: 16; d_call: NA; j_call: TRBJ2-2; clone_size: NA; cdr3_nt: TGTGCCAGCAGCCCACTCGCGGGATACCCCACCGGGGAGCTGTTTTTT; cdr3_aa: CASSPLAGYPTGELFF
v_call: TRBV12-3/TRBV12-4; cdr3_length: 16; d_call: NA; j_call: TRBJ2-1; clone_size: NA; cdr3_nt: TGTGCCAGCAGTTTAGCGAAGAGGTTTTCCTACAATGAGCAGTTCTTC; cdr3_aa: CASSLAKRFSYNEQFF
v_call: TRBV5-5; cdr3_length: 18; d_call: NA; j_call: TRBJ2-6; clone_size: few; cdr3_nt: TGTGCCAGCAGCTTGGAACAGCCGGGGGTCTCTGGGGCCAACGTCCTGACTTTC; cdr3_aa: CASSLEQPGVSGANVLTF
v_call: TRBV20-1; cdr3_length: 12; d_call: NA; j_call: TRBJ2-3; clone_size: few; cdr3_nt: TGCAGTGCTAGTGGCAACGCAGATACGCAGTATTTT; cdr3_aa: CSASGNADTQYF
v_call: TRBV12-3/TRBV12-4; cdr3_length: 14; d_call: NA; j_call: TRBJ1-5; clone_size: NA; cdr3_nt: TGTGCCAGCATGCGGGGGGCGGGTAATCAGCCCCAGCATTTT; cdr3_aa: CASMRGAGNQPQHF
v_call: TRBV5-1; cdr3_length: 14; d_call: TRBD1; j_call: TRBJ2-3; clone_size: few; cdr3_nt: TGCGCCAGCAGTTTTTGGACAGGGCCAGATACGCAGTATTTT; cdr3_aa: CASSFWTGPDTQYF
v_call: TRBV4-3; cdr3_length: 14; d_call: TRBD1; j_call: TRBJ2-2; clone_size: NA; cdr3_nt: TGCGCCAGCAGCCAAGACGGGACAGGGGGGGAGCTGTTTTTT; cdr3_aa: CASSQDGTGGELFF
v_call: TRBV7-2; cdr3_length: 12; d_call: NA; j_call: TRBJ2-5; clone_size: NA; cdr3_nt: TGTGCCAGCAGCTTAGCGGGGGTCCGACAGTACTTC; cdr3_aa: CASSLAGVRQYF
v_call: TRBV5-1; cdr3_length: 14; d_call: NA; j_call: TRBJ1-2; clone_size: few; cdr3_nt: TGCGCCAGCAGCTTGGGACAGAGAACAAATGGCTACACCTTC; cdr3_aa: CASSLGQRTNGYTF
v_call: TRBV4-2; cdr3_length: 13; d_call: NA; j_call: TRBJ2-1; clone_size: few; cdr3_nt: TGTGCCAGCAGCCACTCTACGCTCAATGAGCAGTTCTTC; cdr3_aa: CASSHSTLNEQFF
v_call: TRBV11-2; cdr3_length: 17; d_call: NA; j_call: TRBJ2-4; clone_size: NA; cdr3_nt: TGTGCCAGCAGCTTACTACCGGGGGCAGTAGCCAAAAACATTCAGTACTTC; cdr3_aa: CASSLLPGAVAKNIQYF
v_call: TRBV15; cdr3_length: 15; d_call: NA; j_call: TRBJ2-3; clone_size: NA; cdr3_nt: TGTGCCACCAGCAGAGAGGGGGTCAGCACAGATACGCAGTATTTT; cdr3_aa: CATSREGVSTDTQYF
v_call: TRBV5-1; cdr3_length: 15; d_call: NA; j_call: TRBJ2-3; clone_size: few; cdr3_nt: TGCGCCAGCAGCACTAGGACTCCTCCCACAGATACGCAGTATTTT; cdr3_aa: CASSTRTPPTDTQYF
v_call: TRBV9; cdr3_length: 13; d_call: NA; j_call: TRBJ2-7; clone_size: many; cdr3_nt: TGTGCCAGCAGCGTAGGACAGTCAGGGGCGCAGTACTTC; cdr3_aa: CASSVGQSGAQYF
v_call: TRBV19; cdr3_length: 16; d_call: NA; j_call: TRBJ2-6; clone_size: few; cdr3_nt: TGTGCCAGTAGTATAGCCACCCAATCTGGGGCCAACGTCCTGACTTTC; cdr3_aa: CASSIATQSGANVLTF
v_call: TRBV20-1; cdr3_length: 14; d_call: TRBD2; j_call: TRBJ2-1; clone_size: few; cdr3_nt: TGCAGTGCCTCTCCATTCCTAGCGGGGCACGAGCAGTTCTTC; cdr3_aa: CSASPFLAGHEQFF
v_call: TRBV5-1; cdr3_length: 14; d_call: NA; j_call: TRBJ2-1; clone_size: few; cdr3_nt: TGCGCCAGCAGCTGGATGGGATCCTACAATGAGCAGTTCTTC; cdr3_aa: CASSWMGSYNEQFF
v_call: TRBV4-2; cdr3_length: 16; d_call: NA; j_call: TRBJ2-3; clone_size: few; cdr3_nt: TGTGCCAGCAGCCAAGATACAGGGGGAGGGACAGATACGCAGTATTTT; cdr3_aa: CASSQDTGGGTDTQYF
v_call: TRBV20-1; cdr3_length: 10; d_call: NA; j_call: TRBJ2-7; clone_size: NA; cdr3_nt: TGCAGTGCTAGTTGTCACGAGCAGTACTTC; cdr3_aa: CSASCHEQYF
v_call: TRBV20-1; cdr3_length: 14; d_call: TRBD2; j_call: TRBJ2-3; clone_size: few; cdr3_nt: TGCAGTGCTCTAGCGGGGGAGAGCACAGATACGCAGTATTTT; cdr3_aa: CSALAGESTDTQYF
v_call: TRBV5-1; cdr3_length: 14; d_call: NA; j_call: TRBJ2-5; clone_size: few; cdr3_nt: TGCGCCAGCAGCTTCTGGGGGGGCAAGGAGACCCAGTACTTC; cdr3_aa: CASSFWGGKETQYF
v_call: TRBV6-5; cdr3_length: 14; d_call: TRBD1; j_call: TRBJ2-1; clone_size: NA; cdr3_nt: TGTGCCAGCAGTTACGAGACAGGGAATAGTGAGCAGTTCTTC; cdr3_aa: CASSYETGNSEQFF
v_call: TRBV3-1; cdr3_length: 17; d_call: NA; j_call: TRBJ2-3; clone_size: once; cdr3_nt: TGTGCCAGCAGCCAAAGACAGAGAGGGGTTAGCACAGATACGCAGTATTTT; cdr3_aa: CASSQRQRGVSTDTQYF
v_call: TRBV29-1; cdr3_length: 10; d_call: TRBD1; j_call: TRBJ1-1; clone_size: NA; cdr3_nt: TGCAGCGGACGGGACAGCGAAGCTTTCTTT; cdr3_aa: CSGRDSEAFF
v_call: TRBV5-5; cdr3_length: 17; d_call: NA; j_call: TRBJ2-2; clone_size: few; cdr3_nt: TGTGCCAGCAGCGCCGTAGCCGCCCCCACAGGGACCGGGGAGCTGTTTTTT; cdr3_aa: CASSAVAAPTGTGELFF
v_call: TRBV27; cdr3_length: 13; d_call: NA; j_call: TRBJ2-7; clone_size: NA; cdr3_nt: TGTGCCAGCACCCAGAAGCTAGGCTACGAGCAGTACTTC; cdr3_aa: CASTQKLGYEQYF
v_call: TRBV4-2; cdr3_length: 13; d_call: NA; j_call: TRBJ2-2; clone_size: many; cdr3_nt: TGTGCCAGCAGCCAAGAGCGTACCGGGGAGCTGTTTTTT; cdr3_aa: CASSQERTGELFF
v_call: TRBV7-3; cdr3_length: 16; d_call: TRBD2; j_call: TRBJ2-1; clone_size: NA; cdr3_nt: TGTGCCAGCAGCTTGAGACTAGCGGCCCCCTACAATGAGCAGTTCTTC; cdr3_aa: CASSLRLAAPYNEQFF
v_call: TRBV4-1; cdr3_length: 12; d_call: TRBD1; j_call: TRBJ1-1; clone_size: NA; cdr3_nt: TGCGCCAGCAGCCCGAACAGGGGGCAAGCTTTCTTT; cdr3_aa: CASSPNRGQAFF
v_call: TRBV6-1; cdr3_length: 16; d_call: NA; j_call: TRBJ2-7; clone_size: NA; cdr3_nt: TGTGCCAGCAGTGGATCCCCACTAGCCCAATGGGACGAGCAGTACTTC; cdr3_aa: CASSGSPLAQWDEQYF
v_call: TRBV7-8; cdr3_length: 15; d_call: NA; j_call: TRBJ2-7; clone_size: NA; cdr3_nt: TGTGCCAGCAGCTTATCGACCGGGCTGGGCTACGAGCAGTACTTC; cdr3_aa: CASSLSTGLGYEQYF
v_call: TRBV5-1; cdr3_length: 14; d_call: TRBD1; j_call: TRBJ2-7; clone_size: NA; cdr3_nt: TGCGCCAGCAGCTGGACAGGGGAATGGTACGAGCAGTACTTC; cdr3_aa: CASSWTGEWYEQYF
v_call: TRBV2; cdr3_length: 14; d_call: TRBD1; j_call: TRBJ1-1; clone_size: NA; cdr3_nt: TGTGCCAGCACTGCGGGACAGATGAACACTGAAGCTTTCTTT; cdr3_aa: CASTAGQMNTEAFF
v_call: TRBV6-1; cdr3_length: 14; d_call: TRBD1; j_call: TRBJ2-1; clone_size: few; cdr3_nt: TGTGCCAGCAGTAGGACCTACAGGGGCGATGAGCAGTTCTTC; cdr3_aa: CASSRTYRGDEQFF
v_call: TRBV15; cdr3_length: 12; d_call: NA; j_call: TRBJ2-7; clone_size: NA; cdr3_nt: TGTGCCACCAGCAGAGATTTCCGGGAGCAGTACTTC; cdr3_aa: CATSRDFREQYF
v_call: TRBV5-6; cdr3_length: 16; d_call: NA; j_call: TRBJ2-1; clone_size: NA; cdr3_nt: TGTGCCAGCAGCTTGGGATCTGCGGCTACCTACAATGAGCAGTTCTTC; cdr3_aa: CASSLGSAATYNEQFF
v_call: TRBV20-1; cdr3_length: 13; d_call: NA; j_call: TRBJ2-3; clone_size: NA; cdr3_nt: TGCAGTGCCGACGGGGCACTAACAGATACGCAGTATTTT; cdr3_aa: CSADGALTDTQYF
v_call: TRBV5-6; cdr3_length: 13; d_call: NA; j_call: TRBJ2-3; clone_size: few; cdr3_nt: TGTGCCAGCAGCCGACCAGGGTGGGATACGCAGTATTTT; cdr3_aa: CASSRPGWDTQYF
v_call: TRBV5-1; cdr3_length: 15; d_call: NA; j_call: TRBJ2-7; clone_size: few; cdr3_nt: TGCGCCAGCAGCTTGGTGGGGGGCGCTGGATACGAGCAGTACTTC; cdr3_aa: CASSLVGGAGYEQYF
v_call: TRBV7-2; cdr3_length: 17; d_call: TRBD2; j_call: TRBJ2-3; clone_size: NA; cdr3_nt: TGTGCCAGCAGCTTGCCCTGGAGGCTAGCGGGCACAGATACGCAGTATTTT; cdr3_aa: CASSLPWRLAGTDTQYF
v_call: TRBV28; cdr3_length: 13; d_call: TRBD1; j_call: TRBJ1-5; clone_size: NA; cdr3_nt: TGTGCCAGGGGGGACAGAAACAATCAGCCCCAGCATTTT; cdr3_aa: CARGDRNNQPQHF
v_call: TRBV5-1; cdr3_length: 16; d_call: TRBD2; j_call: TRBJ2-1; clone_size: NA; cdr3_nt: TGCGCCAGCAGCTCGGAGGGACTAGTTTGGGGTGATGAGCAGTTCTTC; cdr3_aa: CASSSEGLVWGDEQFF